One and the same sample provided the 3 T cell receptor beta chains below, sequenced in a study of T cells in localized non-small cell lung cancer. Clones were sequenced by immunoSEQ multiplex PCR, and TCRdb holds only the in-frame ones, with some missing. The table records 45,000 to 60,000 clones, over 75% of them present only once. The specimen comprised peripheral blood, sampled before any cancer treatment. Receptors originate from a female donor of 60 years or more with stage II squamous cell lung carcinoma.

The chain uses TRBV7-8 and TRBJ2-3; TRBD1 might be the D (6 bases). Germline loops: CDR1 SGHVS, CDR2 FQNEAQ. V dropped 1 base and J dropped 0 bases, with 8 bases sitting between them. This CDR3 has 15 residues. CDR3 nucleotides: TGTGCCAGCAGCTTAGTGGGGGCAAGCACAGATACGCAGTATTTT. Amino acids: CASSLVGASTDTQYF.

V gene TRBV5-8 combines with J gene TRBJ1-4, with D possibly TRBD1 on 6 matching bases. The V and J ends lost 4 bases and 8 bases respectively, with 24 bases between them. CDR3 length: 17 residues. Germline-derived CDR1 and CDR2 are SGHTS and YDEGEE. This chain's CDR3 is CASSPGHAGGYEEKLFF. DNA of the CDR3: TGTGCCAGCAGCCCGGGACACGCCGGGGGATATGAAGAAAAACTGTTTTTT. Together with reference TRBV5-8 and TRBJ1-4, the CDR3 gives the full variable domain: EAGVTQSPTHLIKTRGQQATLRCSPISGHTSVYWYQQALGLGLQFLLWYDEGEERNRGNFPPRFSGRQFPNYSSELNVNALELEDSALYLCASSPGHAGGYEEKLFFGSGTQLSVL.

The V gene is TRBV21-1, the J gene TRBJ2-7. TRBV21-1 is marked as a pseudogene. The CDR3 contains 13 residues. CDR3 nucleotides: TGTGCCAGCAGGTTTAGGGGGGCCTACGAGCAGTACTTC. Residues: CASRFRGAYEQYF.